Below are 24 T cell receptor beta chains sequenced from a single sample in a study of early T cells in non-severe SARS-CoV-2 infection. TCRdb independently ran MiXCR on the 5' RACE reads; one entry per CDR3 protein. This table holds around 93,000 distinct CDR3 sequences, about an eighth found once. Sequencing used whole blood, obtained at baseline. The receptor source for this set is an adult who was a healthcare worker with PCR-confirmed SARS-CoV-2 infection or an uninfected control (not recorded which).

The sample holds a few counts of this clonotype. The chain joins TRBV11-2 to TRBJ2-3; D gene unclear. V lost 5 bases, J lost 10 bases, and 10 bases lay in between. The CDR3 is made up of 11 amino acids. Germline V gene data show CDR1 as SGHAT and CDR2 as FQNNGV. CDR3 protein: CASSQASAQYF. CDR3 DNA sequence: TGTGCCAGCAGCCAAGCATCCGCGCAGTATTTT.

This clonotype was observed a few times. The chain carries TRBV7-3 and TRBJ2-3; tentative D call: TRBD2 (5 bases). This CDR3 has 16 residues. Germline V gene data show CDR1 as SGHTA and CDR2 as FQGTGA. V lost 5 bases to trimming and J lost 5 bases, with 20 bases between them. The CDR3, as DNA: TGTGCCAGCAGCCCGCAGGACTTTCCTCCCGGAGATACGCAGTATTTT. Its translation: CASSPQDFPPGDTQYF.

V is TRBV5-1 and J is TRBJ2-2, with D perhaps TRBD1 (5 bases). This CDR3 has 14 residues. V was cut by 2 bases and J by 5 bases, with 10 bases left in between. Germline V lookup: CDR1 SGHRS, CDR2 YFSETQ. CDR3 nucleotides: TGCGCCAGCAGCTTTCAGGGTGGTACCGGGGAGCTGTTTTTT. As protein: CASSFQGGTGELFF.

V and J are TRBV11-2 and TRBJ2-7, with D perhaps matching TRBD1 (5 bases). This CDR3 is built from 15 residues. The germline CDR1 and CDR2 sequences are SGHAT and FQNNGV. The V end was cut by 0 bases, the J end by 3 bases, with 12 bases between. The CDR3 here is CASSLDPQGHYEQYF. The CDR3 DNA reads TGTGCCAGCAGCTTAGACCCCCAGGGTCACTACGAGCAGTACTTC.

The sample holds a few counts of this clonotype. This rearrangement joins TRBV12-3 or TRBV12-4 to TRBJ1-3, with TRBD1 as a possible D gene (6 bases). The CDR3 loop spans 16 amino acids. The germline V and J ends were trimmed by 4 bases and 5 bases, with 18 bases remaining between them. The CDR3: CASSSGLDRIRNTIYF. CDR3 sequence (DNA): TGTGCCAGCAGTTCAGGACTTGACAGGATTCGAAACACCATATATTTT.

The table lists this clonotype with many counts. This chain links TRBV6-1 with TRBJ2-1; D is uncertain. With 6 bases removed from V and 7 bases from J, the gap between germline ends came to 16 bases. The CDR3 runs to 14 residues. Germline V gene lookup returns CDR1 MNHNS and CDR2 SASEGT. CDR3 bases: TGTGCCAGCAGAGGTCCTTCCTTCGGGAATGAGCAGTTCTTC. It yields the protein CASRGPSFGNEQFF.

The rearrangement joins TRBV28 to TRBJ2-5; tentative D call: TRBD2 (6 bases). CDR3 length: 14 amino acids. V lost 4 bases and J 7 bases, leaving 16 bases between the germline ends. Germline CDR1 reads MDHEN; CDR2 reads SYDVKM. In nucleotides, the CDR3 is TGTGCCAGCAGTTCCGGCTCCTTTAGCGGGACCCAGTACTTC. It codes for CASSSGSFSGTQYF.

The chain has TRBV5-4 and TRBJ1-1; maybe TRBD1 (6 bases). This CDR3 is 14 amino acids long. Per the germline V gene, CDR1 is SGHNT and CDR2 is YYREEE (reference sequence). V was shortened by 4 bases and J by 0 bases, with 10 bases between the two germline ends. In DNA form, the CDR3 reads TGTGCCAGCAGCCAAGGACAGATGAACACTGAAGCTTTCTTT. Protein sequence: CASSQGQMNTEAFF.

This clonotype has only a few counts. The chain is built from TRBV29-1 and TRBJ2-7; D gene unclear. V lost 4 bases and J 0 bases, leaving 10 bases between the germline ends. Looked up from germline, CDR1 is SQVTM and CDR2 is ANQGSEA. The CDR3 sequence is 13 residues long. The CDR3 DNA sequence: TGCAGCGTTGTCGGACGGAGCTCCTACGAGCAGTACTTC. Its translation: CSVVGRSSYEQYF.

This clonotype was detected a few times. The chain carries TRBV2 and TRBJ2-3; TRBD1 is a possible D gene (5 bases). Germline V gene data show CDR1 as SNHLY and CDR2 as FYNNEI. V gave up 6 bases and J gave up 10 bases, with 26 bases separating them. The length of the CDR3 is 16 residues. As DNA, the CDR3 is TGTGCCAGCAGGAAATGGGGCCGCAAGCCGAGATACGCGCAGTATTTT. Translating it yields CASRKWGRKPRYAQYF.

This rearrangement joins TRBV7-9 to TRBJ2-1; D may be TRBD1 or TRBD2 (5 bases each). In germline, CDR1 is SEHNR, CDR2 FQNEAQ (reference sequence). Trimming pared 5 bases from V and 2 bases from J, leaving 16 bases between. This CDR3 comprises 16 residues. This CDR3 is CASSTPGTSAYNEQFF. The CDR3 DNA follows: TGTGCCAGCAGCACTCCCGGGACCTCAGCCTACAATGAGCAGTTCTTC. The full variable domain, completed using reference TRBV7-9 and TRBJ2-1, is DTGVSQNPRHKITKRGQNVTFRCDPISEHNRLYWYRQTLGQGPEFLTYFQNEAQLEKSRLLSDRFSAERPKGSFSTLEIQRTEQGDSAMYLCASSTPGTSAYNEQFFGPGTRLTVL.

The V gene is TRBV29-1, the J gene TRBJ2-2; perhaps TRBD2 as D (5 bases). CDR1 SQVTM and CDR2 ANQGSEA come from the germline V gene. V was shortened by 2 bases and J by 2 bases, with 21 bases between the two germline ends. The CDR3 runs to 18 residues. The chain's CDR3 is CSVERGSGKVSNTGELFF. DNA for the CDR3: TGCAGCGTTGAACGGGGATCGGGGAAGGTGTCTAACACCGGGGAGCTGTTTTTT.

The chain joins TRBV11-2 to TRBJ2-7; D possibly corresponds to TRBD1 (5 bases). CDR1 is SGHAT and CDR2 is FQNNGV in the germline V gene. CDR3 length equals 14 residues. Trimming removed 2 bases at V and 4 bases at J, with 12 bases between. CDR3 sequence reads: CASSLSGATYEQYF. In DNA, the CDR3 is TGTGCCAGCAGCTTATCTGGGGCGACTTACGAGCAGTACTTC.

This clonotype was counted only a few times. The rearrangement links TRBV9 to TRBJ1-1; D gene ambiguous. Deletions cut 7 bases from V and 5 bases from J, with 9 bases between. The CDR3 consists of 11 residues. Looked up from germline, CDR1 is SGDLS and CDR2 is YYNGEE. Here the CDR3 DNA reads TGTGCCAGCGGCGAAAGGACTGAAGCTTTCTTT. It specifies CASGERTEAFF.

This clonotype was counted between two and nine times. This chain's CDR3 is CATGDSPNYGYTF. The CDR3 DNA follows: TGTGCCACCGGGGACAGCCCTAACTATGGCTACACCTTC. The chain links TRBV6-5 to TRBJ1-2, with 7 bases identical to TRBD1. V shed 10 bases and J 0 bases; nucleotides not matched to a gene: 5. The germline CDR1 and CDR2 sequences are MNHEY and SVGAGI. The CDR3 is 13 residues long.

The gene calls are TRBV20-1 and TRBJ2-7; D remains unclear. CDR1 is DFQATT and CDR2 is SNEGSKA in the germline V gene (reference sequence). V gave up 0 bases and J gave up 4 bases, with 4 bases separating them. The CDR3 loop spans 11 amino acids. The CDR3 protein is CSARDGYEQYF. The CDR3 DNA is TGCAGTGCTAGAGATGGATACGAGCAGTACTTC.

The table lists this clonotype with a few counts. The CDR3 loop reads CASSLGGDPYYEQYF. The CDR3 DNA is TGCGCCAGCAGCCTGGGGGGCGACCCTTACTACGAGCAGTACTTC. This chain joins TRBV4-1 and TRBJ2-7, with D possibly being TRBD1 or TRBD2 (6 bases each). The germline V gene encodes CDR1 MGHRA and CDR2 YSYEKL. The CDR3 has 15 residues. Trimming stripped 4 bases from V and 3 bases from J, with 16 bases between.

V usage is TRBV18 and J usage is TRBJ1-2; D gene ambiguous. Germline loops: CDR1 KGHSH, CDR2 LQKENI. V was trimmed by 0 bases and J by 5 bases, leaving 19 bases between them. The CDR3 has 17 amino acids. This CDR3 reads CASSPPASRISKYGYTF. For the CDR3, the DNA is TGTGCCAGCTCACCACCCGCCTCAAGGATATCCAAGTATGGCTACACCTTC.

This clonotype appeared a few times. This chain connects TRBV19 to TRBJ1-4; D uncertain. The CDR3 runs to 15 residues. CDR1 and CDR2 from the germline V gene are LNHDA and SQIVND (reference sequence). Trimming shortened V by 3 bases and J by 5 bases, and 13 bases separated the two germline ends. For the CDR3, the DNA is TGTGCCAGTAGTATCTCGAGGGCGGCGAATGAAAAACTGTTTTTT. It codes for CASSISRAANEKLFF.

The chain uses TRBV9 and TRBJ2-3; the D is unclear. Germline lookup yields CDR1 SGDLS and CDR2 YYNGEE. CDR3 length equals 15 residues. V was cut by 0 bases and J by 2 bases, with 10 bases left in between. DNA for the CDR3: TGTGCCAGCAGCGTAGGTCCCGAGGCCACAGATACGCAGTATTTT. Its translation is CASSVGPEATDTQYF.

The genes are TRBV29-1 and TRBJ2-5; 13 bases are a match to TRBD2. Germline CDR1 and CDR2: SQVTM and ANQGSEA. V shed 8 bases, J shed 5 bases, and the junction held 11 bases outside the gene matches. The CDR3 has 15 amino acids. The CDR3 region is CSLAPLAGGRETQYF. CDR3 coding DNA: TGCAGCCTCGCCCCACTAGCGGGGGGGCGGGAGACCCAGTACTTC. Full variable domain (missing parts from reference TRBV29-1 and TRBJ2-5): SAVISQKPSRDICQRGTSLTIQCQVDSQVTMMFWYRQQPGQSLTLIATANQGSEATYESGFVIDKFPISRPNLTFSTLTVSNMSPEDSSIYLCSLAPLAGGRETQYFGPGTRLLVL.

The sample holds a few counts of this clonotype. At one of its ends the junction is not consistent with the germline gene, which may arise from a read error. The chain has TRBV12-3 or TRBV12-4 and TRBJ1-2, with D maybe TRBD1 (5 bases). CDR3 length: 13 amino acids. This CDR3 reads CASSSLPLQGVYF. CDR3 sequence (DNA): TGTGCCAGCAGTTCTCTCCCACTGCAAGGGGTCTACTTC.

In its sample, this clonotype was seen a few times. The chain couples TRBV11-2 to TRBJ2-5, with 9 bases fitting TRBD2. CDR1 and CDR2 from the germline V gene are SGHAT and FQNNGV. The CDR3 is made up of 16 amino acids. The trim removed 4 bases at V and 2 bases at J, leaving 8 bases unmatched. The CDR3, as DNA: TGTGCCAGCAGCTCCAGACTAGCGGACCTACAAGAGACCCAGTACTTC. Translating gives CASSSRLADLQETQYF.

The chain links TRBV5-1 to TRBJ2-7, with TRBD2 matching 9 bases. Per the germline V gene, CDR1 is SGHRS and CDR2 is YFSETQ. The CDR3 has 14 amino acids. The ends lost 4 bases at V and 3 bases at J; junction bases unmatched: 5. In nucleotides, the CDR3 is TGCGCCAGCAGCCCGGGACTAGCAGACTACGAGCAGTACTTC. Translated: CASSPGLADYEQYF.